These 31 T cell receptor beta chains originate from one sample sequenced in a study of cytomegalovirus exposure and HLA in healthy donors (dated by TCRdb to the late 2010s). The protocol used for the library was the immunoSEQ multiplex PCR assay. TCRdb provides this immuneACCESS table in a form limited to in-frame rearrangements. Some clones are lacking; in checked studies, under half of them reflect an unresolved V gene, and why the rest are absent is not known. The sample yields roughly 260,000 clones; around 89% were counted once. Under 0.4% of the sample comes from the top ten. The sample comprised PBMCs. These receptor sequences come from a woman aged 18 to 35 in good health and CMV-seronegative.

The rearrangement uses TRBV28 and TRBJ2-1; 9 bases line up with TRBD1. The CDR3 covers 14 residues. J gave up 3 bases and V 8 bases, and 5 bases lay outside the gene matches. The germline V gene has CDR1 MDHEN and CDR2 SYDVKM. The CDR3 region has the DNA TGTGCCAGCGGGGACAGGGCTCGCTACAATGAGCAGTTCTTC. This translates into CASGDRARYNEQFF.

In DNA form, the CDR3 reads TGTGCCAGCAGCTTACTAGCGGGGGGGCCCTACGAGCAGTACTTC. Its protein product is CASSLLAGGPYEQYF. V is TRBV7-8 and J is TRBJ2-7, with 12 bases fitting TRBD2. Germline V gene data show CDR1 as SGHVS and CDR2 as FQNEAQ. The CDR3 extends over 15 amino acids. V was pared by 2 bases and J by 2 bases, with 1 base of the junction left unmatched.

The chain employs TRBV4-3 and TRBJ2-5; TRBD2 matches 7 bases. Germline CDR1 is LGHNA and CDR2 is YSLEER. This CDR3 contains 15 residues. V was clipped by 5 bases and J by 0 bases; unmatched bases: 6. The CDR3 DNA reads TGCGCCAGCAGCACTCGACTAGCCTACCAAGAGACCCAGTACTTC. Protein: CASSTRLAYQETQYF.

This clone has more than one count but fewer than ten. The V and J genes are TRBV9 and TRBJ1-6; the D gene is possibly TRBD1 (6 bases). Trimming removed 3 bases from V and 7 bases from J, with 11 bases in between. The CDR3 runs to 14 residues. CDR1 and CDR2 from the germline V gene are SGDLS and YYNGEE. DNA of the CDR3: TGTGCCAGCAGCGGTGCCGGGACAAATTCACCCCTCCACTTT. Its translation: CASSGAGTNSPLHF.

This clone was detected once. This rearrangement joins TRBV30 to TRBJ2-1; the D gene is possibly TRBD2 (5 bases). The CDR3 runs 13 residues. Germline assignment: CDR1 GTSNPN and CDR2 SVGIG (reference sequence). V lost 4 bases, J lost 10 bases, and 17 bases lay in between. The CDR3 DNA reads TGTGCCTGGACCCCCGGAGTAGCGCGAGAGCAGTTCTTC. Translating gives CAWTPGVAREQFF.

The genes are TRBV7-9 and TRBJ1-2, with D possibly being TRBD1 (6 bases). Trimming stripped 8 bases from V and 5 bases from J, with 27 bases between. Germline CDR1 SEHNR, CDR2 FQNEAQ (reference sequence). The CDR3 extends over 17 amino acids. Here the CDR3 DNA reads TGTGCCAGCGTCACAGGGTCCCCTACCGATTCCGGATATGGCTACACCTTC. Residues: CASVTGSPTDSGYGYTF.

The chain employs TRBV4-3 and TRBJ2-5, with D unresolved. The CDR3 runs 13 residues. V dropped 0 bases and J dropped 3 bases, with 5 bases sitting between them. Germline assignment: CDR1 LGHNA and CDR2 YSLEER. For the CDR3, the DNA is TGCGCCAGCAGCCAAGACGGAGAAGAGACCCAGTACTTC. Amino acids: CASSQDGEETQYF.

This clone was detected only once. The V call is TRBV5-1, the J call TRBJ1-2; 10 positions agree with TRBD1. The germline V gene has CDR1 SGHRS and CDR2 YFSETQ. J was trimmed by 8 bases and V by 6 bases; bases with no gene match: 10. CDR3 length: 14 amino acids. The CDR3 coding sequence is TGCGCCAGCAACCCGACAGGGGGCGCGAACGGCTACACCTTC. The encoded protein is CASNPTGGANGYTF.

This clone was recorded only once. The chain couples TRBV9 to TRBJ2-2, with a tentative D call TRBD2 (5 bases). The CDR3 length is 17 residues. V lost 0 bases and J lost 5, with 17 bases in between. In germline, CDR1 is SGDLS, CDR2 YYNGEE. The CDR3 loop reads CASSVVGLAGVTGELFF. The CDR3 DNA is TGTGCCAGCAGCGTAGTAGGACTGGCAGGTGTGACCGGGGAGCTGTTTTTT.

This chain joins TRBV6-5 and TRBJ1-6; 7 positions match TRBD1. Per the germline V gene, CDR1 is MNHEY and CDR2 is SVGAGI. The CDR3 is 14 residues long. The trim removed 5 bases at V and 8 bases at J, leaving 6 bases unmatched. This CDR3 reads CASSQQGSDSPLHF. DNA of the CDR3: TGTGCCAGCAGTCAACAGGGGAGCGATTCACCCCTCCACTTT.

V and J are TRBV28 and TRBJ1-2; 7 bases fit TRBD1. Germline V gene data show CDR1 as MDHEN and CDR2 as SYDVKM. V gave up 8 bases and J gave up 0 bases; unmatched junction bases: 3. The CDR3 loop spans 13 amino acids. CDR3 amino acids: CASRDSTNYGYTF. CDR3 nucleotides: TGTGCCAGCCGGGACAGCACTAACTATGGCTACACCTTC.

The DNA for the CDR3 is TGTGCCAGCAGCTCACAGGGGGTATCTGGGGCCAACGTCCTGACTTTC. It codes for CASSSQGVSGANVLTF. The gene calls are TRBV14 and TRBJ2-6, with 8 bases aligning to TRBD1. V lost 5 bases, J lost 1 base, and 4 bases stayed unmatched. The CDR3 has 16 amino acids. CDR1 SGHDN and CDR2 FVKESK come from the germline V gene.

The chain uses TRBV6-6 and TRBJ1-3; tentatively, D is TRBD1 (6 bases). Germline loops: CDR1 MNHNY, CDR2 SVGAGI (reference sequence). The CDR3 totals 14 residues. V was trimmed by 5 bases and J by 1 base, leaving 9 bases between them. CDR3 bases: TGTGCCAGCAGTCCCGGACAGTCTGGAAACACCATATATTTT. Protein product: CASSPGQSGNTIYF.

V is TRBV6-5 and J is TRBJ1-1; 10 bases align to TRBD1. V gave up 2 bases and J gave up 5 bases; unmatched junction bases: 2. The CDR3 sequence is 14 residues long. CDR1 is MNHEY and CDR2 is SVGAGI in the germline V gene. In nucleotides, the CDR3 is TGTGCCAGCAGTTACCGGGGACAGGGGACTGAAGCTTTCTTT. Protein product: CASSYRGQGTEAFF.

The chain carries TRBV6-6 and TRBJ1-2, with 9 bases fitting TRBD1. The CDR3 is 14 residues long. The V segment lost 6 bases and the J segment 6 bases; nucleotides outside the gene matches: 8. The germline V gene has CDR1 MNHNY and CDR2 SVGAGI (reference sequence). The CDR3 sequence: CASSPPGQGHGYTF. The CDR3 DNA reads TGTGCCAGCAGCCCACCCGGACAGGGGCATGGCTACACCTTC.

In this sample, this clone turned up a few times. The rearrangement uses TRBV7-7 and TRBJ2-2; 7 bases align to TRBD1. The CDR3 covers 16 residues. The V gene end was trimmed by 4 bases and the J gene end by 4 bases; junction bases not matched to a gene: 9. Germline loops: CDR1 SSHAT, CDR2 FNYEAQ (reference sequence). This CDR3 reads CASSSNPHRGTGELFF. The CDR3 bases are TGTGCCAGCAGCTCTAACCCCCACAGGGGCACCGGGGAGCTGTTTTTT.

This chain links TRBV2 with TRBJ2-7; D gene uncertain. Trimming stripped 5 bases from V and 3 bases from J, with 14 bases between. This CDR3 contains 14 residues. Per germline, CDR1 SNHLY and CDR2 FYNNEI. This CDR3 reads CASSSITVYYEQYF. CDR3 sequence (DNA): TGTGCCAGCAGTTCGATAACCGTCTACTACGAGCAGTACTTC.

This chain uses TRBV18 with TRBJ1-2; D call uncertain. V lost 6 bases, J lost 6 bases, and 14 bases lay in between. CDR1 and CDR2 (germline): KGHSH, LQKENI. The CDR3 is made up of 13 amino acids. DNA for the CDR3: TGTGCCAGCTCGACGGAGCCGATGAATGGCTACACCTTC. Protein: CASSTEPMNGYTF.

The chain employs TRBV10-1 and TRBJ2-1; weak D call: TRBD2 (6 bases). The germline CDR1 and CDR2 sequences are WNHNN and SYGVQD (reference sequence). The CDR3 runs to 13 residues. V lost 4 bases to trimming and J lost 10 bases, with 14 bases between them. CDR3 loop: CASSGGVSGEQFF. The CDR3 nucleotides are TGCGCCAGCAGTGGGGGAGTGAGCGGGGAGCAGTTCTTC.

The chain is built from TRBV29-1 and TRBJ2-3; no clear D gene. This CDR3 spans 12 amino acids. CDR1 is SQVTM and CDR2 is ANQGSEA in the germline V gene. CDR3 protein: CTGWVGTDTQYF. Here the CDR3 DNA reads TGCACCGGTTGGGTCGGGACAGATACGCAGTATTTT.

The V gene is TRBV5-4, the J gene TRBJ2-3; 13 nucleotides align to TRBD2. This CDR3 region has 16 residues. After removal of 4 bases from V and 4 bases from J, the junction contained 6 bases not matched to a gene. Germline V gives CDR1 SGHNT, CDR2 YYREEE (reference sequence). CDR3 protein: CASSQGTSGGADTQYF. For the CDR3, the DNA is TGTGCCAGCAGCCAGGGTACTAGCGGGGGGGCAGATACGCAGTATTTT.

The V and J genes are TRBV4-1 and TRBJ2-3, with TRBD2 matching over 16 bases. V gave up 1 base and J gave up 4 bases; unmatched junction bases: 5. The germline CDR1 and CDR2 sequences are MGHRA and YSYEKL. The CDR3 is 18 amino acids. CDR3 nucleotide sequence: TGCGCCAGCAGCCAAGGGTTGGGACTAGCGGGGGGGCCAGATACGCAGTATTTT. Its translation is CASSQGLGLAGGPDTQYF.

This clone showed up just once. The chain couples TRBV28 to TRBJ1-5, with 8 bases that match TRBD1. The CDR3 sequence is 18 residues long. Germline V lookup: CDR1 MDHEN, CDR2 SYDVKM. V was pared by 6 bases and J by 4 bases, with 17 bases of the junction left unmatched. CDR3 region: CASSPMTGATFGNQPQHF. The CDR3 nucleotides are TGTGCCAGCAGCCCTATGACAGGGGCCACTTTTGGGAATCAGCCCCAGCATTTT.

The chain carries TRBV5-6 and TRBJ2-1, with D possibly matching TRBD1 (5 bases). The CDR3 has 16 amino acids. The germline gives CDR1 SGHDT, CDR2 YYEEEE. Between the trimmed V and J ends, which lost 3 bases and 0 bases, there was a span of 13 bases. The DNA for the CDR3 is TGTGCCAGCAGCTACAGGTCAGTCAGCTCCTACAATGAGCAGTTCTTC. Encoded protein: CASSYRSVSSYNEQFF.

CDR3 protein: CAWNWRGDDGETQYF. The CDR3 DNA sequence: TGTGCCTGGAATTGGCGGGGGGATGACGGTGAGACCCAGTACTTC. V and J are TRBV30 and TRBJ2-5; 8 bases are shared with TRBD2. The CDR3 has 15 residues. Germline V gene sequence: CDR1 GTSNPN, CDR2 SVGIG (reference sequence). Trimming at V came to 4 bases and at J to 5 bases, leaving 12 bases not matched to a gene.

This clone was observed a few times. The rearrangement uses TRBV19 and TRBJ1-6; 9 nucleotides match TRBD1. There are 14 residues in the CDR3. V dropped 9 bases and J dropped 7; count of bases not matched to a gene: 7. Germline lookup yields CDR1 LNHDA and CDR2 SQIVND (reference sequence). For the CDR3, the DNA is TGTGCCAGCCGGCCGGGACAGGGAAATTCACCCCTCCACTTT. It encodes CASRPGQGNSPLHF.

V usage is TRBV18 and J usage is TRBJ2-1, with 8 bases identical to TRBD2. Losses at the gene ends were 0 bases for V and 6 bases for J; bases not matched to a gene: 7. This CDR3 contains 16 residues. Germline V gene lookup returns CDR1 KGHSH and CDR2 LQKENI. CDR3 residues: CASSPPGLGSGNEQFF. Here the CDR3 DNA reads TGTGCCAGCTCACCACCGGGACTAGGATCTGGCAATGAGCAGTTCTTC.

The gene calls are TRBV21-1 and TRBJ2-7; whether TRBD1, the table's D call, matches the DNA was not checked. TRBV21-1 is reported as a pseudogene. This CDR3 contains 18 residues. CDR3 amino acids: CASSTWTGDRSSSYEQYV. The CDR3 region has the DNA TGTGCCAGCAGCACCTGGACTGGGGACAGGTCGAGCTCCTACGAGCAGTACGTC.

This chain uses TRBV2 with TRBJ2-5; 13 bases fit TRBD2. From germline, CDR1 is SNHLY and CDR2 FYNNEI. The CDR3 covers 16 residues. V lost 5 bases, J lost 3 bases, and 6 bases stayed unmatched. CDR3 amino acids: CASSWTSGGRKETQYF. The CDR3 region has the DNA TGTGCCAGCAGTTGGACTAGCGGGGGCCGCAAAGAGACCCAGTACTTC.

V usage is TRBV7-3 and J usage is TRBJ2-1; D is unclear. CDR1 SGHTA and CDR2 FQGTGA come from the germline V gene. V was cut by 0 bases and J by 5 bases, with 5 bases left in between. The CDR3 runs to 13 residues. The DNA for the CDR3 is TGTGCCAGCAGCTTAACGGGCGACAATGAGCAGTTCTTC. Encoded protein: CASSLTGDNEQFF.

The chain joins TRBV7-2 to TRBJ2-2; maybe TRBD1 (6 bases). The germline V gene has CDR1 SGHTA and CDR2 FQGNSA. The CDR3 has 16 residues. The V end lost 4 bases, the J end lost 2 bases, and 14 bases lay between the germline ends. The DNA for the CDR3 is TGTGCCAGCAGCTCAGGGACACGGGTAAACACCGGGGAGCTGTTTTTT. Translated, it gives CASSSGTRVNTGELFF.